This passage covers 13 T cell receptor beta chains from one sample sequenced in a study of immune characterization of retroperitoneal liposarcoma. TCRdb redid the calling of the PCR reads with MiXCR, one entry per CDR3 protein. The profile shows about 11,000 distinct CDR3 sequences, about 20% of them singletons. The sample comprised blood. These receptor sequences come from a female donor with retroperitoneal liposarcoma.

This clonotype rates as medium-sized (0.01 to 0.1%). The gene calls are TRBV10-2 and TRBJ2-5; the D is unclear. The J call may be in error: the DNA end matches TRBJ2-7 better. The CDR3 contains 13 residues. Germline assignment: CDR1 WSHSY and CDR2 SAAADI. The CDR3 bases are TGCGCCAGCAGTGATTACCAGTTCGGCGAGCAGTACTTC. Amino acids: CASSDYQFGEQYF.

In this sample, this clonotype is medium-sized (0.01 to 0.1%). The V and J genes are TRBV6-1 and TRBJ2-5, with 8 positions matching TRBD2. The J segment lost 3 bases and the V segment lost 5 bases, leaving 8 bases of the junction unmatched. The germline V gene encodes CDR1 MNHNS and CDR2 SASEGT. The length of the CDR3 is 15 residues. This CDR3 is CASSPSGGNKETQYF. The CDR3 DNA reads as TGTGCCAGCAGTCCGTCGGGGGGGAACAAAGAGACCCAGTACTTC.

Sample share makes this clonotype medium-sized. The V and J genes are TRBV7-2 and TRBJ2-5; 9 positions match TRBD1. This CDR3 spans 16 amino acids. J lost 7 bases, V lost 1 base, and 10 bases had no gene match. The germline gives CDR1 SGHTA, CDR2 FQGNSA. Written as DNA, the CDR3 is TGTGCCAGCAGCTTAGTTGCGAGACAGGGACAGGGGACCCAGTACTTC. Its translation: CASSLVARQGQGTQYF.

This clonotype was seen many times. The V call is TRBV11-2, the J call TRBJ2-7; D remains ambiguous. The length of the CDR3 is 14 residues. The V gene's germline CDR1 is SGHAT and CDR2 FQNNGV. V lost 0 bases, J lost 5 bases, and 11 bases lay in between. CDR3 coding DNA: TGTGCCAGCAGCTTAGAGGGGATCCGGAACGAGCAGTACTTC. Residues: CASSLEGIRNEQYF.

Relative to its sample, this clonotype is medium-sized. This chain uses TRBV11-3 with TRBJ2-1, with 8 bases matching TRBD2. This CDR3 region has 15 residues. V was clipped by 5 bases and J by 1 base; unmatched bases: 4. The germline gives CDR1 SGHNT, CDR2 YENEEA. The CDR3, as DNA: TGTGCCAGCAGCCAAGGGACTAGTTCCTACAATGAGCAGTTCTTC. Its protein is CASSQGTSSYNEQFF.

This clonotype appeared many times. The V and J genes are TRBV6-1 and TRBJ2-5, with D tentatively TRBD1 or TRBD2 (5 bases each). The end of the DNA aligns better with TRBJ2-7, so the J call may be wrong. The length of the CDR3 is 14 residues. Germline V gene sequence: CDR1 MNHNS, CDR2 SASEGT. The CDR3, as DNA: TGTGCCAGCAGCCGGGGCAGGGAGCATTACGAGCAGTACTTC. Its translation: CASSRGREHYEQYF.

CDR3 coding DNA: TGCAGTGCAACCCTGAAACGCGGGTTCACAGATACGCAGTATTTT. Translating it yields CSATLKRGFTDTQYF. The V call is TRBV20-1, the J call TRBJ2-3, with a weak D call TRBD2 (5 bases). The CDR3 is made up of 15 amino acids. Germline values: CDR1 DFQATT, CDR2 SNEGSKA (reference sequence). V was clipped by 6 bases and J by 2 bases, with 18 bases between them.

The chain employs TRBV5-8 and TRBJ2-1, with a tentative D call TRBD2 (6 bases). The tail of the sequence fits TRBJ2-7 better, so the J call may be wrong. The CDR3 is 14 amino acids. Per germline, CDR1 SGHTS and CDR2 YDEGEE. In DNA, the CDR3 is TGTGCCAGCAGCTTGGGCGGGGTCGGAGGCGAGCAGTACTTC. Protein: CASSLGGVGGEQYF.

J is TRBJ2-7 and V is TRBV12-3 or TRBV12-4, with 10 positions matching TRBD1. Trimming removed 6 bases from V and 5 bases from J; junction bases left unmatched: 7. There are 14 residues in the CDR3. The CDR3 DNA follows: TGTGCCAGCAGCTGGGGGACAGGGGCTGACGAGCAGTACTTC. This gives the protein CASSWGTGADEQYF.

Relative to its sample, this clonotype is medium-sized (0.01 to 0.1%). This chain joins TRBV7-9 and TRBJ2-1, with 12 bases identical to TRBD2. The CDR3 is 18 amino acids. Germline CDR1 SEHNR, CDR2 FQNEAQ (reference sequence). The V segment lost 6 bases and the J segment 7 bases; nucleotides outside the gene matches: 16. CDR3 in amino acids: CASRKGASGRAMGNEQFF. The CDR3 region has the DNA TGTGCCAGCAGGAAGGGTGCTAGCGGGAGGGCCATGGGGAATGAGCAGTTCTTC.

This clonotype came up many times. The chain's CDR3 is CASSPGIGTSTDTQYF. CDR3 nucleotide sequence: TGTGCCAGCAGCCCGGGGATCGGCACTAGCACAGATACGCAGTATTTT. The V call is TRBV7-3, the J call TRBJ2-3; TRBD2 might be the D (5 bases). In germline, CDR1 is SGHTA, CDR2 FQGTGA. Trimming removed 5 bases at V and 0 bases at J, with 15 bases between. The CDR3 sequence is 16 residues long.

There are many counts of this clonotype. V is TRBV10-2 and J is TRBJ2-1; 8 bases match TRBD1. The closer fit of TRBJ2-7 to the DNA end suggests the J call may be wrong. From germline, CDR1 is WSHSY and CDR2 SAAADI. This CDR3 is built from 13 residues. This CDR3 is CASSAGQAYEQYF. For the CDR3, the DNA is TGCGCCAGCAGTGCGGGACAGGCCTACGAGCAGTACTTC.

The DNA of the CDR3 is TGTGCCAGCAGACGCACGCCGGGACAGGGGACGAACACCATATATTTT. Protein product: CASRRTPGQGTNTIYF. V gene TRBV6-8 combines with J gene TRBJ1-3, with 10 positions matching TRBD1. The CDR3 has 16 residues. The junction had 12 bases not matched to a gene; V was cut back by 6 bases and J by 7 bases. Germline-derived CDR1 and CDR2 are MNHGY and SAAAGT.